This entry is about one TCR beta chain. Its specificity is unknown. Germline CDR1 and CDR2: SGHDT and YYEEEE. V lost 3 bases to trimming and J lost 5 bases; unmatched junction nucleotides: 2. The CDR3 loop spans 12 amino acids. The method was immunoSEQ multiplex PCR; TCRdb's version includes in-frame clones alone and lacks a portion of them. The table has under 110,000 clones, 88% seen once; the top ten hold about 1.8%. This sample is drawn from a study of cytomegalovirus exposure and HLA in healthy donors. Study conclusions and caveats: The TCR clusters that emerged in the first cohort tended, a later analysis found, to co-occur in the approximately 130 validation repertoires. Some TCR beta chains (around 160 of them) were listed as cytomegalovirus-associated. It was reportedly the case that the classifier diagnosed cytomegalovirus status with high specificity and sensitivity.

The source of this sequence is a woman under 30 in good health and CMV-seropositive. The chain is built from TRBV5-6 and TRBJ2-7; 7 bases align to TRBD2. The sample comprised PBMCs. For the CDR3, the DNA is TGTGCCAGCAGCTACGCGGGGGACGAGCAGTACTTC. It translates to CASSYAGDEQYF.